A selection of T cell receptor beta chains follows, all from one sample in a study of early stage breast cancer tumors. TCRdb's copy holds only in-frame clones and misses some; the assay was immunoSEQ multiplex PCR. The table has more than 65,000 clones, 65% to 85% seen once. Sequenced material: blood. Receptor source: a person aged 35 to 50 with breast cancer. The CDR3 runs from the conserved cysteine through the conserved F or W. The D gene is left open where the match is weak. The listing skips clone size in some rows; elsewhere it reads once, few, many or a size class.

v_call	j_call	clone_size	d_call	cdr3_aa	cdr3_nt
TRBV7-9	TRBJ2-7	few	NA	CASSLSGNPSSYEQYF	TGTGCCAGCAGCTTAAGTGGCAACCCAAGCTCCTACGAGCAGTACTTC
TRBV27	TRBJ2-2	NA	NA	CASRFTGELFF	TGTGCCAGCAGATTCACCGGGGAGCTGTTTTTT
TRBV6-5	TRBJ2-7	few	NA	CASSYSDGVGTSEQYF	TGTGCCAGCAGTTACTCGGACGGAGTAGGCACCTCCGAGCAGTACTTC
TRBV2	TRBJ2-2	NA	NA	CASNMLNTGELFF	TGTGCCAGCAATATGTTGAACACCGGGGAGCTGTTTTTT
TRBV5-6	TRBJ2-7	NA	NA	CASTLPGRTYEQYF	TGTGCCAGCACCCTCCCTGGCCGTACCTACGAGCAGTACTTC
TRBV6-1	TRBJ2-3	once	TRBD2	CASRGASGSTDTQYF	TGTGCCAGCAGGGGCGCTAGCGGGTCCACAGATACGCAGTATTTT
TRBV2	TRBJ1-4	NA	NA	CASSEAGASRKLFF	TGTGCCAGCAGTGAAGCCGGGGCCAGTAGGAAACTGTTTTTT
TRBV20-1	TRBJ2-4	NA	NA	CSASIVNIQYF	TGCAGTGCTAGTATAGTAAACATTCAGTACTTC
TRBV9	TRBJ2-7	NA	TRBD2	CASSISGSGSYEQYF	TGTGCCAGCAGCATTAGCGGGAGTGGTAGCTACGAGCAGTACTTC
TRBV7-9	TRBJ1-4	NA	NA	CASSLGAAGRGVEKLFF	TGTGCCAGCAGCTTAGGGGCGGCTGGCAGGGGTGTTGAAAAACTGTTTTTT
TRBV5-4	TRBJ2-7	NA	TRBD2	CASSHMTSGTDEQYF	TGTGCCAGCAGCCATATGACTAGCGGGACCGACGAGCAGTACTTC
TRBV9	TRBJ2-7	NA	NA	CASSVSTGIDEQYF	TGTGCCAGCAGCGTATCGACCGGGATAGACGAGCAGTACTTC
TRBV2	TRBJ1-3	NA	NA	CASSDKRSGNTIYF	TGTGCCAGCAGTGATAAACGCTCTGGAAACACCATATATTTT
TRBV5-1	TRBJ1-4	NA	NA	CASSLEARKEKLFF	TGCGCCAGCAGCTTGGAAGCTAGAAAGGAAAAACTGTTTTTT
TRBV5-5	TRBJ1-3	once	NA	CASSLNTNSGNTIYF	TGTGCCAGCAGCTTAAACACTAACTCTGGAAACACCATATATTTT
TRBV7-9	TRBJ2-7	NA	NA	CASSPPPSSYEQYF	TGTGCCAGCAGCCCCCCCCCGTCATCCTACGAGCAGTACTTC
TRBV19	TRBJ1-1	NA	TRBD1	CASRGQLNTEAFF	TGTGCCAGTAGGGGACAGTTGAACACTGAAGCTTTCTTT
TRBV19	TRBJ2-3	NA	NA	CASSGTFTDTQYF	TGTGCCAGTAGTGGGACATTCACAGATACGCAGTATTTT
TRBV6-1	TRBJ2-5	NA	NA	CASSDGGGTQETQYF	TGTGCCAGCAGTGATGGAGGAGGGACACAAGAGACCCAGTACTTC
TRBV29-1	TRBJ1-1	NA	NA	CSVGQHTEAFF	TGCAGCGTTGGCCAGCACACTGAAGCTTTCTTT
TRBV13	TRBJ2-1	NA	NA	CASSLRDKLGINEQFF	TGTGCCAGCAGCTTAAGGGATAAGTTGGGGATCAATGAGCAGTTCTTC
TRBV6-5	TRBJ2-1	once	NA	CASSSYYEQFF	TGTGCCAGCAGCTCATACTATGAGCAGTTCTTC
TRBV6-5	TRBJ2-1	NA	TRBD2	CASRGGSSYNEQFF	TGTGCCAGCAGGGGCGGGAGCTCCTACAATGAGCAGTTCTTC
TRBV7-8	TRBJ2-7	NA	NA	CASSLSLDGEQYF	TGTGCCAGCAGCTTAAGCCTAGACGGCGAGCAGTACTTC
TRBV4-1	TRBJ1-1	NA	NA	CASSQGVWSRKLNTEAFF	TGCGCCAGCAGCCAAGGGGTCTGGAGCAGAAAGTTAAACACTGAAGCTTTCTTT
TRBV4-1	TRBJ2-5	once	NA	CASSPASRRQETQYF	TGCGCCAGCAGCCCCGCGTCTAGACGCCAAGAGACCCAGTACTTC
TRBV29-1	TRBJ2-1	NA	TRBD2	CSVALTSDYNEQFF	TGCAGCGTTGCCTTGACTAGCGATTACAATGAGCAGTTCTTC
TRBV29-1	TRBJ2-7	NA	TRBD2	CSVEPYGEGGAYEQYF	TGCAGCGTTGAACCCTATGGGGAGGGAGGGGCCTACGAGCAGTACTTC
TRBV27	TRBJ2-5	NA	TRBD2	CASSFGAPRGAQYF	TGTGCCAGCAGTTTCGGGGCTCCCCGGGGGGCCCAGTACTTC
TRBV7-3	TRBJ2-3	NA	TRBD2	CASSRLAGGGADTQYF	TGTGCCAGCAGCCGACTAGCGGGAGGTGGGGCAGATACGCAGTATTTT
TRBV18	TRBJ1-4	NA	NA	CASSPSGRENEKLFF	TGTGCCAGCTCACCTTCGGGCAGGGAAAATGAAAAACTGTTTTTT
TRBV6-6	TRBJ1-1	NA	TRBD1	CASRKTGGTEAFF	TGTGCCAGCAGAAAGACAGGGGGTACTGAAGCTTTCTTT
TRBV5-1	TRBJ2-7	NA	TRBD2	CASSYGGGLNEQYF	TGCGCCAGCTCCTACGGGGGGGGATTAAACGAGCAGTACTTC
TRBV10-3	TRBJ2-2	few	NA	CAISPSPEEDTGELFF	TGTGCCATCAGTCCTAGCCCCGAGGAGGACACCGGGGAGCTGTTTTTT
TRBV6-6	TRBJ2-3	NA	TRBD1	CASTLGDRAVDTQYF	TGTGCCAGCACCCTGGGGGACAGGGCGGTGGATACGCAGTATTTT
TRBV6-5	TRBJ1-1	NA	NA	CASKGRNMNTEAFF	TGTGCCAGCAAGGGACGGAATATGAACACTGAAGCTTTCTTT
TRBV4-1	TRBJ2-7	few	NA	CASSHDVTYEQYF	TGCGCCAGCAGCCACGACGTGACCTACGAGCAGTACTTC
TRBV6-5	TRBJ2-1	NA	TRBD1	CASSYYGQGAYNEQFF	TGTGCCAGCAGTTACTATGGACAGGGGGCCTACAATGAGCAGTTCTTC
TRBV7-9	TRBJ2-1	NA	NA	CASSLGGVRAYNEQFF	TGTGCCAGCAGCTTAGGGGGAGTCCGCGCCTACAATGAGCAGTTCTTC
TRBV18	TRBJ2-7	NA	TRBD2	CASSPKSREDGEQYF	TGTGCCAGCTCACCAAAATCCCGGGAGGATGGCGAGCAGTACTTC
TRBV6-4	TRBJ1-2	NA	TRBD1	CASSAGTGNNYGYTF	TGTGCCAGCAGTGCCGGGACAGGGAATAACTATGGCTACACCTTC
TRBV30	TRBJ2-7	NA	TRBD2	CAWSEGGSGSREQYF	TGTGCCTGGAGTGAAGGCGGTAGCGGGAGCAGGGAGCAGTACTTC
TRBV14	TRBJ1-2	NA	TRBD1	CASSQRWDSHYGYTF	TGTGCCAGCAGCCAACGTTGGGACAGTCATTATGGCTACACCTTC
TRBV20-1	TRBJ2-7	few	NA	CSARWLNEQYF	TGCAGTGCTAGGTGGCTGAACGAGCAGTACTTC
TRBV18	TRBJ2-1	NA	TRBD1	CASSPLGTGSYNEQFF	TGTGCCAGCTCACCACTGGGGACAGGTTCCTACAATGAGCAGTTCTTC
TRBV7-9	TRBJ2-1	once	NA	CASSFGRYNEQFF	TGTGCCAGCAGCTTTGGTAGATACAATGAGCAGTTCTTC
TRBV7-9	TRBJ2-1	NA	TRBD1	CASSLFQGEAYNEQFF	TGTGCCAGCAGCTTATTCCAGGGGGAAGCCTACAATGAGCAGTTCTTC
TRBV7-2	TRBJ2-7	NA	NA	CASSLIPGQTGEQYF	TGTGCCAGCAGCTTAATACCCGGACAGACGGGCGAGCAGTACTTC
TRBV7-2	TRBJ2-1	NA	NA	CASSPQSGRRSYNEQFF	TGTGCCAGCAGCCCCCAGTCGGGACGCCGCTCCTACAATGAGCAGTTCTTC
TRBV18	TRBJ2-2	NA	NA	CASSPGPNTGELFF	TGTGCCAGCTCACCAGGGCCTAACACCGGGGAGCTGTTTTTT
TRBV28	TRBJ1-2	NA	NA	CASRVHFSNYGYTF	TGTGCCAGCAGGGTACATTTTTCTAACTATGGCTACACCTTC
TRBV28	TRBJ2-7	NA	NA	CASSLGGAAYEQYF	TGTGCCAGCAGTTTAGGAGGGGCCGCCTACGAGCAGTACTTC